This TCR beta chain was recorded in a study of PD-1 and CTLA-4 blockade in melanoma. CDR1 is GTSNPN, CDR2 SVGIG, per germline (reference sequence). V lost 4 bases and J lost 3, with 13 bases in between. This CDR3 contains 15 residues. This clone was detected only a few times. Method: immunoSEQ multiplex PCR; TCRdb's copy keeps in-frame clones and lacks some. This sample carries some 29,000 clones, roughly 89% of them seen once, and the ten largest clones take roughly 8%. The receptor's source is a human donor with melanoma. Material: CD8+ T cells from peripheral blood, obtained before anti-PD-1 treatment. The V and J genes are TRBV30 and TRBJ1-6; D is uncertain. CDR3 coding DNA: TGTGCCTGGACCTCCGGACCTTTCTATAATTCACCCCTCCACTTT. The encoded protein is CAWTSGPFYNSPLHF.